This is a list of T cell receptor beta chains from one sample in a study of human T cells and chemical hapten exposure. TCRdb itself ran the RACE reads through MiXCR, one entry per CDR3 protein. The table includes 35,000 to 45,000 distinct CDR3 sequences, around 12% detected once. Material: whole blood, obtained in connection with sensitization to the hapten diphenylcyclopropenone (DPC). These receptors came from a woman younger than 45 with alopecia areata. Some clones in this sample may be carry-over from other donors' samples. CDR3s include the opening cysteine and the closing phenylalanine or tryptophan. A D gene is named only where the DNA matches it firmly. The size entry is marked missing in some rows and otherwise reads once, few, many or a size class.

TRBV7-8	TRBJ2-5	.	many	TGTGCCAGCAGCCTGTCTCGGAGCCAAGAGACCCAGTACTTC	CASSLSRSQETQYF
TRBV12-3/TRBV12-4	TRBJ1-4	.	many	TGTGCCAGCACACGGGCCCTCGAAAATGAAAAACTGTTTTTT	CASTRALENEKLFF
TRBV11-2	TRBJ2-3	.	few	TGTGCCAGCAGCTTATACGGGCTTAGCACAGATACGCAGTATTTT	CASSLYGLSTDTQYF
TRBV18	TRBJ1-1	.	many	TGTGCCAGCTCACCACTGAGTATCTTGAACACTGAAGCTTTCTTT	CASSPLSILNTEAFF
TRBV28	TRBJ2-5	.	many	TGTGCCAGCACTGGAGGAGGGGAGACCCAGTACTTC	CASTGGGETQYF
TRBV29-1	TRBJ2-3	.	few	TGCAGCGTTGATACCTTAGGAGGCCCAGATACGCAGTATTTT	CSVDTLGGPDTQYF
TRBV7-2	TRBJ2-3	.	many	TGTGCCAGCGGCGATCCGACTGTTCCCTCCACAGATACGCAGTATTTT	CASGDPTVPSTDTQYF
TRBV20-1	TRBJ1-5	.	many	TGCAGTGCTAGACAGGGACTATGGCAGCCCCAGCATTTT	CSARQGLWQPQHF
TRBV7-9	TRBJ2-5	.	.	TGTGCCAGCAGCTTGTTTGGGGAGACCCAGTACTTC	CASSLFGETQYF
TRBV13	TRBJ1-1	.	.	TGTGCCAGCAGCTTAATGGGGGAGAACACTGAAGCTTTCTTT	CASSLMGENTEAFF
TRBV5-4	TRBJ2-3	.	.	TGTGCCAGCAGCCCAGCGGGCCCCCCGGATACGCAGTATTTT	CASSPAGPPDTQYF
TRBV28	TRBJ1-1	.	few	TGTGCCAGCAGTTACGCCCGGGGTTTGAACACTGAAGCTTTCTTT	CASSYARGLNTEAFF
TRBV29-1	TRBJ2-7	TRBD1	.	TGCAGCGTAGTATCTGACAGGGAGATAAACGAGCAGTACTTC	CSVVSDREINEQYF
TRBV12-3/TRBV12-4	TRBJ2-4	.	many	TGTGCCAGCAGTTTACACTTGTCCAGTCTACAGTACTTC	CASSLHLSSLQYF
TRBV28	TRBJ2-1	.	many	TGTGCCAGCAGTTCATCCTTTCTACAGCCCGAGGGTCCGAAGTTCTTC	CASSSSFLQPEGPKFF
TRBV11-2	TRBJ2-5	.	many	TGTGCCAGCAGCTTAGAATCGACCAAGGCGTACTTC	CASSLESTKAYF
TRBV28	TRBJ2-1	TRBD2	many	TGTGCCAGCAGCAGTTACGTGGCTAGCGGTTACAATGAGCAGTTCTTC	CASSSYVASGYNEQFF
TRBV7-2	TRBJ1-4	TRBD1	few	TGTGCCAGCAGCCCCAAGACAGGGAGGCATGAAAAACTGTTTTTT	CASSPKTGRHEKLFF
TRBV28	TRBJ2-1	TRBD2	many	TGTGCCAGCAGCCTACCTACTAGCGGGGGGTACAATGAGCAGTTCTTC	CASSLPTSGGYNEQFF
TRBV9	TRBJ2-6	.	many	TGTGCCAGCAGCGCGTACTCTGGGGCCAACGTCCTGACTTTC	CASSAYSGANVLTF
TRBV7-9	TRBJ1-2	.	many	TGTGCCAGCAGCTTAGTAGGGAACTATGGCTACACCTTC	CASSLVGNYGYTF
TRBV6-2/TRBV6-3	TRBJ2-1	.	many	TGTGCCAGCAGATACCCCCCCAATGAGCAGTTCTTC	CASRYPPNEQFF
TRBV19	TRBJ1-5	.	many	TGTGCCAGTAGCCGGGAGCGGGGAAGCCAGAATCAGCCCCAGCATTTT	CASSRERGSQNQPQHF
TRBV5-1	TRBJ2-5	.	.	TGCGCCAGCAGCTTGGAACCACAAGAGACCCAGTACTTC	CASSLEPQETQYF
TRBV10-1	TRBJ2-7	TRBD2	.	TGCACCAGCTGTAGCGGGAGGGCCTTGGGAACTTTCGAGCAGTACTTC	CTSCSGRALGTFEQYF
TRBV12-5	TRBJ1-1	.	many	TGTGCTAGTGGTTTGGTAGGTCCCATGAACACTGAAGCTTTCTTT	CASGLVGPMNTEAFF
TRBV5-5	TRBJ2-2	.	few	TGTGCCAGCAGCAAGAGACTTACAGGAGGAACGACCGGGGAGCTGTTTTTT	CASSKRLTGGTTGELFF
TRBV7-2	TRBJ2-1	TRBD2	many	TGTGCCAGCAGCCCGGCTAGCGGGAGGAGGGTCTTC	CASSPASGRRVF
TRBV29-1	TRBJ2-1	.	.	TGCAGCGCTCTCACTAGTAATGAGCAGTTCTTC	CSALTSNEQFF
TRBV15	TRBJ2-4	.	many	TGTGCCACCAGCAGAGCTTCTGGGGGGAAAGCCAAAAACATTCAGTACTTC	CATSRASGGKAKNIQYF
TRBV12-3/TRBV12-4	TRBJ2-1	TRBD2	.	TGTGCCAGCAGTCCAGCGGGGGGTGAGCAGTTCTTC	CASSPAGGEQFF
TRBV6-5	TRBJ2-7	TRBD1	few	TGTGCCAGCAGCTACGTAGACCCCGGGACAGGGGCAGGGCAGTACTTC	CASSYVDPGTGAGQYF
TRBV28	TRBJ2-1	TRBD2	many	TGTGCCAGCAGCCGCTTTACGGGGGGTGAGCAGTTCTTC	CASSRFTGGEQFF
TRBV7-9	TRBJ2-7	.	.	TGTGCCAGCAGCCACCCAGGGTATCCCTTCGAGCAGTACTTC	CASSHPGYPFEQYF
TRBV27	TRBJ2-4	.	.	TGTGCCAGCAGTTTATGGGGCAGGGATAGCATTCAGTACTTC	CASSLWGRDSIQYF
TRBV28	TRBJ2-4	TRBD2	few	TGTGCCAGCAAACCGGGAAGCGGGAGAGGAGACATTCAGTACTTC	CASKPGSGRGDIQYF
TRBV7-6	TRBJ2-3	.	many	TGTGCCAGCAGCTTAGGAGGGGGGTACGATACGCAGTATTTT	CASSLGGGYDTQYF
TRBV29-1	TRBJ1-1	.	many	TGCAGCGGCGCAGGGGACACTGAAGCTTTCTTT	CSGAGDTEAFF
TRBV28	TRBJ2-7	.	few	TGTGCCAGCAGTCTTTCTCGGGAGCAGTACTTC	CASSLSREQYF
TRBV30	TRBJ2-5	TRBD2	.	TGTGCTTCCGGGAGGAGACTAGGAGAGACCCAGTACTTC	CASGRRLGETQYF
TRBV28	TRBJ2-7	.	.	TGTGCCAGCAGCCCTGAGACCTACGAGCAGTACTTC	CASSPETYEQYF
TRBV28	TRBJ2-6	.	many	TGTGCCAGCAAAATCCCGGGGGCCAACGTCCTGACTTTC	CASKIPGANVLTF
TRBV28	TRBJ2-1	.	many	TGTGCCAGCAGAGTTCAGGGGGAGCAGTTCTTC	CASRVQGEQFF
TRBV5-4	TRBJ2-2	TRBD2	many	TGTGCCAGCAGCTTAACCCTGACTAGCGGGAGGGCCTCCCAAGACGGGGAGCTGTTTTTT	CASSLTLTSGRASQDGELFF
TRBV20-1	TRBJ2-1	TRBD2	.	TGCAGTGCTGAGCGACTAGCGAGCTCCTACAATGAGCAGTTCTTC	CSAERLASSYNEQFF